This T cell receptor (beta chain) originates from a study of cytomegalovirus exposure and HLA in healthy donors. The study's findings and limits: One variant, a missense change in DCLRE1C, was linked in a later analysis to TCR beta V- and J-gene trimming. It emerged from a later analysis that several of the most significant clusters appeared to be linked to common viral pathogens.

With respect to this clone: Its target is unknown.

The PCR had 60 Vbeta and 13 Jbeta primers. Sequencing used immunoSEQ multiplex PCR; TCRdb keeps in-frame clones, though not all of them. The table lists 160,000 or so clones, around four fifths of them singletons. Sampled while nominally healthy, donors likely had unrecorded immune exposures. The TCR comes from a young man in good health and CMV-seronegative. Specimen: PBMCs.

DNA for the CDR3: TGCGCCAGCCAGCTTTTGCTAGATGCAGATACGCAGTATTTT. This translates into CASQLLLDADTQYF. This chain connects TRBV5-1 to TRBJ2-3; D ambiguous. Trimming took 7 bases from V and 4 from J, leaving 16 bases between them. CDR1 and CDR2 (germline): SGHRS, YFSETQ. This CDR3 has 14 residues. The entire variable domain, with the rest obtained from reference TRBV5-1 and TRBJ2-3, is as follows: KAGVTQTPRYLIKTRGQQVTLSCSPISGHRSVSWYQQTPGQGLQFLFEYFSETQRNKGNFPGRFSGRQFSNSRSEMNVSTLELGDSALYLCASQLLLDADTQYFGPGTRLTVL.